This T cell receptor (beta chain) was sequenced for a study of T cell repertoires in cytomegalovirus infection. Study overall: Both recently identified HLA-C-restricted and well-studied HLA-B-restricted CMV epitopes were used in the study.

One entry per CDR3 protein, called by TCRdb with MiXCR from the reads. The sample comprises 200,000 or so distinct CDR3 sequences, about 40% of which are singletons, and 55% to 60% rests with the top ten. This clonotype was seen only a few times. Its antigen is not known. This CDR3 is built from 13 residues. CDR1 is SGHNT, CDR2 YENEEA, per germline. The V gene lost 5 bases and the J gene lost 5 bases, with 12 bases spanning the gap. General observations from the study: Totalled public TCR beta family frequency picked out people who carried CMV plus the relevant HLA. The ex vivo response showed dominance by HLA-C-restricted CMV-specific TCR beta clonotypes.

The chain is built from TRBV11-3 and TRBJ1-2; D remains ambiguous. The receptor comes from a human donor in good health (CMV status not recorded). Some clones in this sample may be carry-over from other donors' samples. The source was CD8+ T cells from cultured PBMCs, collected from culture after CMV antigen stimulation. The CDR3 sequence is CASSLQVGYGYTF. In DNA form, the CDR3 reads TGTGCCAGCAGCCTTCAGGTTGGATATGGCTACACCTTC.